The 12 T cell receptor beta chains in this list originate from one sample, sequenced in a study of T cell responses to AZD1222 COVID-19 vaccine listed by TCRdb under 2021. This sample's time point label indicates: baseline before first vaccination. The library was generated by the immunoSEQ multiplex PCR assay. Not all clones reach the TCRdb copy of this immuneACCESS table, which keeps in-frame sequences only. Checked studies attribute under half of the gap to unresolved V genes and leave the rest unexplained. A total of approximately 120,000 clones appear in this sample, just over 90% of them only once. The ten most abundant clones make up approximately 7.5% of the sample. Sequenced here: peripheral blood, sampled on day 0 of AZD1222 vaccination. Source of these receptors: an adult in good health.

The genes are TRBV28 and TRBJ1-1; D perhaps matches TRBD1 (5 bases). The germline V gene has CDR1 MDHEN and CDR2 SYDVKM. This CDR3 spans 13 amino acids. V shed 4 bases and J shed 6 bases, with 12 bases lying between them. The CDR3 nucleotides read TGTGCCAGCAGTTCTCCGGGGGGGGCTGAAGCTTTCTTT. Amino acids: CASSSPGGAEAFF. Together with reference TRBV28 and TRBJ1-1, the CDR3 gives the full variable domain: DVKVTQSSRYLVKRTGEKVFLECVQDMDHENMFWYRQDPGLGLRLIYFSYDVKMKEKGDIPEGYSVSREKKERFSLILESASTNQTSMYLCASSSPGGAEAFFGQGTRLTVV.

The J gene is TRBJ2-1, the V gene TRBV28; D unresolved. The CDR3 loop spans 12 amino acids. CDR1 is MDHEN, CDR2 SYDVKM, per germline. Trimming removed 6 bases from V and 6 bases from J, with 9 bases in between. For the CDR3, the DNA is TGTGCCAGCAGCCAATCGGTCAATGAGCAGTTCTTC. It specifies CASSQSVNEQFF. The full variable domain, completed using reference TRBV28 and TRBJ2-1, is DVKVTQSSRYLVKRTGEKVFLECVQDMDHENMFWYRQDPGLGLRLIYFSYDVKMKEKGDIPEGYSVSREKKERFSLILESASTNQTSMYLCASSQSVNEQFFGPGTRLTVL.

The V and J genes are TRBV11-2 and TRBJ1-2, with D hard to call. CDR1 is SGHAT and CDR2 is FQNNGV in the germline V gene. The CDR3 sequence is 14 residues long. The V and J ends lost 0 bases and 5 bases respectively, with 10 bases between them. CDR3 DNA sequence: TGTGCCAGCAGCTTAGAAACAGCACTATATGGCTACACCTTC. Protein product: CASSLETALYGYTF.

This sequence joins TRBV7-2 and TRBJ2-7; 8 bases line up with TRBD2. The V gene end was trimmed by 5 bases and the J gene end by 4 bases; junction bases not matched to a gene: 10. This CDR3 is built from 15 residues. The germline V gene encodes CDR1 SGHTA and CDR2 FQGNSA. CDR3 in amino acids: CASSQWGSGEYEQYF. For the CDR3, the DNA is TGTGCCAGCAGCCAATGGGGTAGCGGGGAGTACGAGCAGTACTTC.

The chain has TRBV18 and TRBJ1-3; D is perhaps TRBD1 (5 bases). From germline, CDR1 is KGHSH and CDR2 LQKENI. V was trimmed by 6 bases and J by 5 bases, leaving 11 bases between them. The CDR3 spans 13 residues. The CDR3 DNA reads as TGTGCCAGCTCTCCAGGGACCAGAAACACCATATATTTT. Protein: CASSPGTRNTIYF.

V and J are TRBV28 and TRBJ2-7; no definite D call. CDR1 is MDHEN and CDR2 is SYDVKM in the germline V gene. V lost 1 base to trimming and J lost 5 bases, with 9 bases between them. The CDR3 sequence is 13 residues long. The CDR3 loop reads CASSLLTGNEQYF. CDR3 DNA sequence: TGTGCCAGCAGTTTATTAACTGGGAACGAGCAGTACTTC.

The rearrangement links TRBV27 to TRBJ2-1; D perhaps matches TRBD2 (5 bases). Germline CDR1 and CDR2: MNHEY and SMNVEV (reference sequence). The germline V and J ends were trimmed by 6 bases and 6 bases, with 15 bases remaining between them. CDR3 length: 14 amino acids. The CDR3 sequence is CASRPPPAGNEQFF. The DNA for the CDR3 is TGTGCCAGCAGGCCCCCACCCGCGGGCAATGAGCAGTTCTTC.

V is TRBV3-1 (or the pseudogene TRBV3-2) and J is TRBJ2-4, with TRBD1 matching over 9 bases. Trimming took 4 bases from V and 0 from J; bases not matched to a gene: 13. Germline CDR1 is LGHDT and CDR2 is YNNKEL (reference sequence). The CDR3 is made up of 19 amino acids. The CDR3 sequence: CASSRAGTGSGKAKNIQYF. The CDR3 DNA reads as TGTGCCAGCAGCCGAGCCGGGACAGGGTCGGGGAAAGCCAAAAACATTCAGTACTTC.

The chain carries TRBV19 and TRBJ2-6, with D maybe TRBD2 (5 bases). This CDR3 region has 14 residues. Germline loops: CDR1 LNHDA, CDR2 SQIVND (reference sequence). Trimming removed 5 bases at V and 4 bases at J, with 9 bases between. The CDR3 protein is CASSSGVGANVLTF. In DNA form, the CDR3 reads TGTGCCAGTAGTTCCGGGGTAGGGGCCAACGTCCTGACTTTC.

The chain links TRBV7-9 to TRBJ2-6, with D perhaps TRBD1 (6 bases). CDR1 is SEHNR and CDR2 is FQNEAQ in the germline V gene (reference sequence). V was shortened by 6 bases and J by 0 bases, with 15 bases between the two germline ends. The CDR3 has 17 residues. CDR3 residues: CASRPPTGSSGANVLTF. CDR3 nucleotides: TGTGCCAGCAGACCACCGACAGGTAGCTCTGGGGCCAACGTCCTGACTTTC.

CDR3 nucleotide sequence: TGTGCCAGCAGCGCAGACAGGGAGTACACCGGGGAGCTGTTTTTT. Translated, it gives CASSADREYTGELFF. V gene TRBV9 combines with J gene TRBJ2-2; 7 bases align to TRBD1. CDR1 and CDR2 from the germline V gene are SGDLS and YYNGEE. Germline trimming cut 3 bases from V and 3 bases from J; bases unmatched to any gene: 5. The CDR3 covers 15 residues.

The chain joins TRBV4-3 to TRBJ2-5; TRBD1 aligns across 7 bases. The V gene end was trimmed by 2 bases and the J gene end by 1 base; junction bases not matched to a gene: 4. The CDR3 has 15 residues. The germline V gene encodes CDR1 LGHNA and CDR2 YSLEER. The CDR3 protein is CASSQTAGGQETQYF. The CDR3 DNA follows: TGCGCCAGCAGCCAAACGGCAGGGGGCCAAGAGACCCAGTACTTC.